This T cell receptor (beta chain) was captured in a study of blood T cell repertoires in COVID-19. Germline V lookup: CDR1 MNHEY, CDR2 SVGAGI. This CDR3 comprises 15 residues. V shed 5 bases and J shed 4 bases, with 15 bases lying between them. Patients of the Seattle cohort, enrolled during active infection, were followed longitudinally. Per the study methods: Amplification from reference gene primers served as the basis for estimated nucleated cell counts. Produced via immunoSEQ multiplex PCR; TCRdb's table is partial and in-frame only. D and trimming were read from the DNA, whereas the V and J calls and clone size are those reported in that table. This sample carries about 160,000 clones, roughly 80% of them seen once, and the ten largest clones take 7%.

The material sequenced was peripheral blood. The gene calls are TRBV6-5 and TRBJ1-5; TRBD1 might be the D (6 bases). This sequence was found in a woman in her 40s with COVID-19, enrolled during active disease. CDR3 loop: CASSQGSLANQPQHF. The CDR3 DNA reads TGTGCCAGCAGTCAGGGGTCGCTGGCTAATCAGCCCCAGCATTTT.